A selection of T cell receptor beta chains follows, all from one sample in a study of human T cells and chemical hapten exposure. MiXCR, run by TCRdb on the RACE reads, gives a single entry per CDR3 protein. This table holds 280,000 or so distinct CDR3 sequences, just under 8% found once. The source material was whole blood, sampled in connection with sensitization to the hapten diphenylcyclopropenone (DPC). These receptors were taken from a man between 18 and 29 years old with alopecia areata. Some clones in this sample may be carry-over from other donors' samples. CDR3s include the opening cysteine and the closing phenylalanine or tryptophan. A D gene is named only where the DNA matches it firmly. Only some rows state a clone size, as once, few, many or a class for expanded clones.

>TRBJ2-1|few|TRBD2|TRBV20-1|12
CSARIPSGVQFF
TGCAGTGCTAGAATCCCTAGCGGGGTGCAGTTCTTC
>TRBJ1-1|.|.|TRBV3-1|13
CASRARGRDEAFF
TGTGCCAGCAGGGCCAGGGGAAGGGATGAAGCTTTCTTT
>TRBJ2-2|.|.|TRBV7-2|15
CASSLGQGWTGELFF
TGTGCCAGCAGCTTAGGGCAGGGATGGACCGGGGAGCTGTTTTTT
>TRBJ2-6|many|.|TRBV6-2/TRBV6-3|15
CASSWVDSGANVLTF
TGTGCCAGCAGTTGGGTGGACTCTGGGGCCAACGTCCTGACTTTC
>TRBJ1-2|few|.|TRBV6-1|15
CASSDWAERFYGYTF
TGTGCCAGCAGTGATTGGGCAGAACGATTCTATGGCTACACCTTC
>TRBJ2-7|many|TRBD1|TRBV10-1|16
CASSDNPGQASYEQYF
TGCGCCAGCAGTGATAACCCGGGACAGGCCTCCTACGAGCAGTACTTC
>TRBJ1-1|.|.|TRBV6-2/TRBV6-3|11
CASMRKTEAFF
TGTGCCAGCATGAGAAAAACTGAAGCTTTCTTT
>TRBJ1-5|many|.|TRBV5-1|14
CASSSGDSNQPQHF
TGCGCCAGCAGCTCGGGGGACAGCAATCAGCCCCAGCATTTT
>TRBJ2-2|few|.|TRBV9|14
CASSAIGSTGELFF
TGTGCCAGCAGCGCTATAGGTTCGACCGGGGAGCTGTTTTTT
>TRBJ1-4|few|.|TRBV4-1|14
CASRRTGGQMSLFF
.
>TRBJ2-1|.|TRBD2|TRBV7-2|15
CASSEGLAGVREQFF
TGTGCCAGCAGCGAAGGACTAGCGGGGGTTCGGGAGCAGTTCTTC